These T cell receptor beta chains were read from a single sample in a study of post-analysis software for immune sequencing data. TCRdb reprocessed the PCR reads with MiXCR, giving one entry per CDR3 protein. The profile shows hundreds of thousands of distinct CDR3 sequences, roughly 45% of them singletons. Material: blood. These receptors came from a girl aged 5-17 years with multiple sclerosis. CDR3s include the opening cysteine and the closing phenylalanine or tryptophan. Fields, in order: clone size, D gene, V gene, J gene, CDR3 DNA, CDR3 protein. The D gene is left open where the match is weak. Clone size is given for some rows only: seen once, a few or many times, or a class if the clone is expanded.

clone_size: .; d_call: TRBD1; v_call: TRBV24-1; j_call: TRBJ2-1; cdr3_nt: TGTGCCACCAGTGACCGAACCGGGACAGGGATCCACAATGAGCAGTTCTTC; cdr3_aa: CATSDRTGTGIHNEQFF
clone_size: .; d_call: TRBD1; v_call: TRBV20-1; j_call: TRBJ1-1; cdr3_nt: TGCAGTGCTGGAGATGGGGACAGGGGGCAAGCTTTCTTT; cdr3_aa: CSAGDGDRGQAFF
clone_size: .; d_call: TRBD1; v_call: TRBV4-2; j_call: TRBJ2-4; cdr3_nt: TGTGCCAGCAGCCAAGATTCATGGACAGGGATGAACATTCAGTACTTC; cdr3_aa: CASSQDSWTGMNIQYF
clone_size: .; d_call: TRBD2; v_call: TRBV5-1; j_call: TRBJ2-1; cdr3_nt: TGCGCCAGTGAGGCACTAGCGGGAGTCTCCTACAATGAGCAGTTCTTC; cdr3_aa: CASEALAGVSYNEQFF
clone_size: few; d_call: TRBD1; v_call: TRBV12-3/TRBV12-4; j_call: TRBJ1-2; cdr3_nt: TGTGCCAGCAGCTCCGGACAGGGTCAAGGCTACACCTTC; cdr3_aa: CASSSGQGQGYTF
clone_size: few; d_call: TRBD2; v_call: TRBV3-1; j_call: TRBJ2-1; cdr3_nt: TGTGCCAGCAGCCAAAGATTGCCTAGCGGGCGTCTTAGGACTAACAATGAGCAGTTCTTC; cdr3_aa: CASSQRLPSGRLRTNNEQFF
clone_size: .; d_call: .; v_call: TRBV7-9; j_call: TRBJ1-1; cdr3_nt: TGTGCCAGCAGCTTAGCGTTCCGGGGAAACACTGAAGCTTTCTTT; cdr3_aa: CASSLAFRGNTEAFF
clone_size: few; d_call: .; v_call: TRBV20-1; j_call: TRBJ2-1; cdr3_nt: TGCAGTGCTCTCGTGTCGGGGGCCTACAATGAGCAGTTCTTC; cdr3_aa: CSALVSGAYNEQFF
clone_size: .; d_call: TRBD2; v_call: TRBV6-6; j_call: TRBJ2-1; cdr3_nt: TGTGCCAGCAGTCTGGGAAGCGGGGGGGCCAATGAGCAGTTCTTC; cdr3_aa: CASSLGSGGANEQFF
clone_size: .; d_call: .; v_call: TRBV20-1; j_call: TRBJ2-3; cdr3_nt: TGCAGTGCTAGAGTTCCCACCGGGACACCCTCTCCGGATACGCAGTATTTT; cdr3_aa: CSARVPTGTPSPDTQYF
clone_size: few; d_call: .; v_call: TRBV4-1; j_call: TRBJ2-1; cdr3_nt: TGCGCCAGCAGCCAAGTGGCAGGGAGCTCCTACAATGAGCAGTTCTTC; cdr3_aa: CASSQVAGSSYNEQFF
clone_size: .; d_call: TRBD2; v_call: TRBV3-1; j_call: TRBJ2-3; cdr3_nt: TGTGCCAGCAGCCGCGGACTAGCGGGTAACACAGATACGCAGTATTTT; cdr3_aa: CASSRGLAGNTDTQYF
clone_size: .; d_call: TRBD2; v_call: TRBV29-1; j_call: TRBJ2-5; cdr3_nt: TGCAGCGTTGGCGGGGGTCAGCAAGAGACCCAGTACTTC; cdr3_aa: CSVGGGQQETQYF
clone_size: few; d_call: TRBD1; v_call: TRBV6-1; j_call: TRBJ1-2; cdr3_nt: TGTGCCAGCAGCCCCCGGGACAGGGATGGATATGGCTACACCTTC; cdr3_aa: CASSPRDRDGYGYTF
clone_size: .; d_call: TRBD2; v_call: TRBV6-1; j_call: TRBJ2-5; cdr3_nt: TGTGCCAGCAGTGAGGAGGCGGGGGGTAAACAAGAGACCCAGTACTTC; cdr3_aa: CASSEEAGGKQETQYF
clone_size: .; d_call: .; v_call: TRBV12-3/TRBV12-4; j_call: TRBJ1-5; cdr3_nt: TGTGCCAGCAGTCAACAAGTGGGGGGACCTAATCAGCCCCAGCATTTT; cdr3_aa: CASSQQVGGPNQPQHF
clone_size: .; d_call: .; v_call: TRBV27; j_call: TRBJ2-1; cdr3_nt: TGTGCCAGCAGTTTTGCCGGGGTTGTCAATGAGCAGTTCTTC; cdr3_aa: CASSFAGVVNEQFF
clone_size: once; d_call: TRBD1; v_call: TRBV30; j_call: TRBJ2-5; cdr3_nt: TGTGCCGGCTCACAGGGGGCCTCAGAGACCCAGTACTTC; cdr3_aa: CAGSQGASETQYF
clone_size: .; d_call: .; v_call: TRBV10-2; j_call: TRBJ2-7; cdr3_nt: TGCGCCAGCATCGGCCTCGACTACGAGCAGTACTTC; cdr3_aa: CASIGLDYEQYF
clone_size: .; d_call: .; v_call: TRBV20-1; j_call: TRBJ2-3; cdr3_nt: TGCAGTGCTCGACGGTCGCACACAGATACGCAGTATTTT; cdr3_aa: CSARRSHTDTQYF
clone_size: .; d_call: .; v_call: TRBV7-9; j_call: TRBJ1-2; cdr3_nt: TGTGCCAGCAGCTTTCTCGCAGGAAAAGGCTACACCTTC; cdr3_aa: CASSFLAGKGYTF
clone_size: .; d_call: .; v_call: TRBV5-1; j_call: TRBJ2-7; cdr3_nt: TGCGCCAGCAGCTTGGCCGCGACCAAGGGGGGGGAGATATCGTACTTC; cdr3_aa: CASSLAATKGGEISYF
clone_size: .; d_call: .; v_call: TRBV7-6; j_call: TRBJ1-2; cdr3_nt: TGTGCCAGCAGCTTAGAGGAGGGGTCTAACTATGGCTACACCTTC; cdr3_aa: CASSLEEGSNYGYTF
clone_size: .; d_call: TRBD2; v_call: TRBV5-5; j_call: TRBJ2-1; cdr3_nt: TGTGCCAGCAGCTTTGGTTGGGGGGGGTACAATGAGCAGTTCTTC; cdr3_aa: CASSFGWGGYNEQFF
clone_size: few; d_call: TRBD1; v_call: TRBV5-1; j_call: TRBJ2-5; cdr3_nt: TGCGCCAGCTCCGAGTTGGGACAGCGCCAAGAGACCCAGTACTTC; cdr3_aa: CASSELGQRQETQYF
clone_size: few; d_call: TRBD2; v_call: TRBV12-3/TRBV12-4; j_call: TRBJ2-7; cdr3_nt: TGTGCCAGCAGTTTAGGTTTCCTGGCGGGAGTTCTCGAGCAGTACTTC; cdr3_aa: CASSLGFLAGVLEQYF
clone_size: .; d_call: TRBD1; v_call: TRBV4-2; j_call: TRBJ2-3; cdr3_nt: TGTGCCAGCAGCCAAGATTTGCAGGGGGCAATAGATACGCAGTATTTT; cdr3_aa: CASSQDLQGAIDTQYF
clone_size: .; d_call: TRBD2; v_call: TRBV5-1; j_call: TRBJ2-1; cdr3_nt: TGCGCCAGCAGCTTGGTCGGCGGGGGGGCCGTTGAGCAGTTCTTC; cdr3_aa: CASSLVGGGAVEQFF
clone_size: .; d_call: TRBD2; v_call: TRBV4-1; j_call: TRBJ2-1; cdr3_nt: TGCGCCAGCAGCCTCGCTGGGAGCGGGACCGAGACCCAGTTCTTC; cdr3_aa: CASSLAGSGTETQFF
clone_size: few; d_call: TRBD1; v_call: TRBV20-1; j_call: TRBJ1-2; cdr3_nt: TGCAGTGCTAGAGATTCGACAGGGGAGGACTATGGCTACACCTTC; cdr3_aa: CSARDSTGEDYGYTF
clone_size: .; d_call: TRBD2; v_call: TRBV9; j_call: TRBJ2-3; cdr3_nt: TGTGCCAGCAGCGGGGGGACTAATGGTCCGCAGTATTTT; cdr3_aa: CASSGGTNGPQYF
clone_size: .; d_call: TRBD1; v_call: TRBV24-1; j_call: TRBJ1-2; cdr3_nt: TGTGCCACCAGTGATCCAGGGACAGGGACTGGCTACACCTTC; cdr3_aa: CATSDPGTGTGYTF
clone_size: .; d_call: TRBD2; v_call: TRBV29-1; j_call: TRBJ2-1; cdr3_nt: TGCAGCGCCGGGACTAGCGGAGCCAATGAGCAGTTCTTC; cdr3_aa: CSAGTSGANEQFF
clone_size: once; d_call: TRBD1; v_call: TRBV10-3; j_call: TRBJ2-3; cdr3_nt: TGTGCCATCAGTGCCACCCCCGGACCAACCCAGGGGGCCACAGATACGCAGTATTTT; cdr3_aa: CAISATPGPTQGATDTQYF
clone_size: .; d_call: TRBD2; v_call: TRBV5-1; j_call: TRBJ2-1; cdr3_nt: TGCGCCAGCAGCTCGGGGGGTAGGGTCGCCCAGTTCTTC; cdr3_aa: CASSSGGRVAQFF
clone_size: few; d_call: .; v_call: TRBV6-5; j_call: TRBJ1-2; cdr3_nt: TGTGCCAGCACCGACGGCGGGGCAACTAACTATGGCTACACCTTC; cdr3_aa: CASTDGGATNYGYTF
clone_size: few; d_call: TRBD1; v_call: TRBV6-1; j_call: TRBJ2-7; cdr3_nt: TGTGCCAACAGTGGGACAGGTTACTCCTACGAGCAGTACTTC; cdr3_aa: CANSGTGYSYEQYF
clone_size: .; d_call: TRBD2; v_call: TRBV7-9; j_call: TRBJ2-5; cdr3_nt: TGTGCCAGCAGCAGAGGATTCATTAGCGGGAGAGCCCAAGAGACCCAGTACTTC; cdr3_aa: CASSRGFISGRAQETQYF
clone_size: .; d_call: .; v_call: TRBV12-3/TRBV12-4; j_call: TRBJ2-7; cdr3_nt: TGTGCCAGCAGTTTCTGGGAAGGGCGCAGGTACGAGCAGTACTTC; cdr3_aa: CASSFWEGRRYEQYF
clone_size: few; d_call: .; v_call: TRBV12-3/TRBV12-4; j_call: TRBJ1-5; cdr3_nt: TGTGCCAGCAGCCTAGGGGTTCAGCCCCAGCATTTT; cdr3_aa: CASSLGVQPQHF